Following are 20 T cell receptor beta chains from one sample sequenced in a study of CD8+ T cells in alopecia areata. Extracted RNA was reverse transcribed into cDNA, the sequencing template. Clones were read by immunoSEQ multiplex PCR, and TCRdb kept only the in-frame ones, dropping some. The table shows around 98,000 clones, with 40% to 55% occurring only once. The sample consisted of CD4+ T cells sorted from blood. The receptors come from a human donor with alopecia areata.

The V and J genes are TRBV29-1 and TRBJ2-5; possibly TRBD1 for D (6 bases). The germline CDR1 and CDR2 sequences are SQVTM and ANQGSEA. This CDR3 has 12 residues. CDR3 region: CTTGDTQETQYF. The CDR3 DNA follows: TGCACCACTGGGGACACCCAAGAGACCCAGTACTTC.

The V gene is TRBV29-1, the J gene TRBJ1-1, with no clear D. Trimming shortened V by 1 base and J by 4 bases, and 13 bases separated the two germline ends. Germline V gives CDR1 SQVTM, CDR2 ANQGSEA. This CDR3 comprises 14 residues. DNA of the CDR3: TGCAGCGTTGAAGTGGCGGGAGGCGGCACTGAAGCTTTCTTT. It encodes CSVEVAGGGTEAFF.

Turning to this clone: Within the sample, other DNA sequences also encode this same CDR3. This rearrangement joins TRBV29-1 to TRBJ2-5; 7 nucleotides agree with TRBD1. V shed 5 bases and J 2 bases; nucleotides not matched to a gene: 2. The CDR3 totals 12 residues. The V gene's germline CDR1 is SQVTM and CDR2 ANQGSEA. The CDR3 protein is CSVSGQQETQYF. DNA for the CDR3: TGCAGCGTTTCGGGACAGCAAGAGACCCAGTACTTC. Filled out from reference TRBV29-1 and TRBJ2-5, the complete variable domain reads SAVISQKPSRDICQRGTSLTIQCQVDSQVTMMFWYRQQPGQSLTLIATANQGSEATYESGFVIDKFPISRPNLTFSTLTVSNMSPEDSSIYLCSVSGQQETQYFGPGTRLLVL.

The genes are TRBV11-3 and TRBJ2-4, with a weak D call TRBD1 (6 bases). This CDR3 is 16 amino acids long. Trimming pared 1 base from V and 5 bases from J, leaving 15 bases between. Per the germline V gene, CDR1 is SGHNT and CDR2 is YENEEA. CDR3 sequence: CASSLAPGQSQNIQYF. DNA of the CDR3: TGTGCCAGCAGCTTAGCCCCCGGACAGTCTCAAAACATTCAGTACTTC.

On this clone itself: Other DNA sequences in this specimen translate into the identical CDR3. V usage is TRBV5-1 and J usage is TRBJ2-1; no definite D call. CDR3 length equals 14 residues. V was clipped by 1 base and J by 0 bases, with 5 bases between them. Germline V gene sequence: CDR1 SGHRS, CDR2 YFSETQ. The CDR3 loop is CASSLSSSYNEQFF. The CDR3 coding sequence is TGCGCCAGCAGCTTGTCGTCCTCCTACAATGAGCAGTTCTTC.

The chain recombines TRBV29-1 with TRBJ2-1; D is unclear. The germline CDR1 and CDR2 sequences are SQVTM and ANQGSEA. V gave up 5 bases and J gave up 6 bases, with 8 bases separating them. The CDR3 totals 11 residues. This CDR3 reads CSVSTINEQFF. The CDR3 region has the DNA TGCAGCGTTTCTACCATCAATGAGCAGTTCTTC.

The J gene is TRBJ1-5, the V gene TRBV6-1; no clear D gene. Germline CDR1 is MNHNS and CDR2 is SASEGT. Trimming took 1 base from V and 4 from J, leaving 5 bases between them. CDR3 size: 13 residues. The CDR3 loop reads CASSEGPNQPQHF. CDR3 nucleotides: TGTGCCAGCAGTGAAGGGCCGAATCAGCCCCAGCATTTT.

This clone was found a few times. This chain links TRBV7-2 with TRBJ2-1; D might be TRBD2 (5 bases). V dropped 5 bases and J dropped 6 bases, with 14 bases sitting between them. Germline CDR1 is SGHTA and CDR2 is FQGNSA. The CDR3 extends over 14 amino acids. The CDR3 region is CASSADYGVNEQFF. The CDR3 DNA sequence: TGTGCCAGCAGCGCAGACTACGGAGTCAATGAGCAGTTCTTC. The variable domain in full, completed from reference TRBV7-2 and TRBJ2-1, reads GAGVSQSPSNKVTEKGKDVELRCDPISGHTALYWYRQSLGQGLEFLIYFQGNSAPDKSGLPSDRFSAERTGGSVSTLTIQRTQQEDSAVYLCASSADYGVNEQFFGPGTRLTVL.

In its sample, this clone was seen a few times. This rearrangement joins TRBV5-6 to TRBJ2-2, with 8 bases matching TRBD2. The CDR3 sequence is 17 residues long. Germline values: CDR1 SGHDT, CDR2 YYEEEE. The trim removed 1 base at V and 0 bases at J, leaving 5 bases unmatched. The CDR3 loop reads CASSLLGSGANTGELFF. CDR3 DNA sequence: TGTGCCAGCAGCTTGTTGGGTAGCGGGGCGAACACCGGGGAGCTGTTTTTT. The complete variable domain, with remaining parts taken from reference TRBV5-6 and TRBJ2-2, reads DAGVTQSPTHLIKTRGQQVTLRCSPKSGHDTVSWYQQALGQGPQFIFQYYEEEERQRGNFPDRFSGHQFPNYSSELNVNALLLGDSALYLCASSLLGSGANTGELFFGEGSRLTVL.

This rearrangement joins TRBV5-1 to TRBJ2-7, with TRBD1 matching over 8 bases. Germline CDR1 and CDR2: SGHRS and YFSETQ. The CDR3 is 15 amino acids. With 4 bases clipped from V and 5 bases from J, the junction kept 11 bases outside the gene matches. CDR3 region: CASSIIQDRADEQYF. The DNA for the CDR3 is TGCGCCAGCAGCATTATCCAGGACAGGGCTGACGAGCAGTACTTC.

This chain joins TRBV29-1 and TRBJ2-3; 9 bases fit TRBD1. Germline V CDR1 and CDR2: SQVTM, ANQGSEA. Trimming took 8 bases from V and 5 from J; bases not matched to a gene: 14. The CDR3 runs to 15 residues. The CDR3 DNA follows: TGCAGCCCCGGCGGTCCGGGACAGGGAGGAGATACGCAGTATTTT. It specifies CSPGGPGQGGDTQYF.

V and J are TRBV30 and TRBJ1-4, with D possibly TRBD1 on 6 matching bases. The germline V and J ends were trimmed by 3 bases and 7 bases, with 12 bases remaining between them. The CDR3 totals 13 residues. Germline V lookup: CDR1 GTSNPN, CDR2 SVGIG (reference sequence). CDR3 bases: TGTGCCTGGAGGGGGGCAGGCGGTGAAAAACTGTTTTTT. Residues: CAWRGAGGEKLFF.

This clone came up a few times. The CDR3 nucleotides read TGCGCCAGCAGCCAAGGAGACAGTAGAGAGACCCAGTACTTC. Protein product: CASSQGDSRETQYF. J is TRBJ2-5 and V is TRBV4-1; the D gene is possibly TRBD1 (5 bases). Germline V lookup: CDR1 MGHRA, CDR2 YSYEKL. This CDR3 region has 14 residues. Trimming pared 1 base from V and 4 bases from J, leaving 10 bases between.

This clone was seen a handful of times. The rearrangement uses TRBV29-1 and TRBJ2-5; the D is unclear. The CDR3 loop spans 14 amino acids. The germline V gene has CDR1 SQVTM and CDR2 ANQGSEA. The V end was cut by 7 bases, the J end by 5 bases, with 20 bases between. The CDR3 DNA sequence: TGCAGCGCCCCCAGGCTACCCGAGGCGGAGACCCAGTACTTC. Its protein is CSAPRLPEAETQYF.

This chain uses TRBV5-1 with TRBJ2-1; 13 positions match TRBD2. The CDR3 has 16 amino acids. The germline V gene has CDR1 SGHRS and CDR2 YFSETQ. V lost 2 bases, J lost 7 bases, and 6 bases stayed unmatched. The CDR3 region has the DNA TGCGCCAGCAGCTTCGAAAGGACTAGCGGGAGTAATGAGCAGTTCTTC. Residues: CASSFERTSGSNEQFF.

The chain combines TRBV29-1 with TRBJ2-1, with TRBD1 identical over 9 bases. V shed 4 bases, J shed 6 bases, and the junction held 7 bases outside the gene matches. The CDR3 contains 14 residues. Germline V CDR1 and CDR2: SQVTM, ANQGSEA. The CDR3: CSVVPRDRANEQFF. CDR3 sequence (DNA): TGCAGCGTTGTTCCACGGGACAGGGCCAATGAGCAGTTCTTC.

The V and J genes are TRBV30 and TRBJ1-1; D call uncertain. Germline CDR1 and CDR2: GTSNPN and SVGIG (reference sequence). The CDR3 spans 13 residues. V lost 2 bases and J 3 bases, leaving 10 bases between the germline ends. CDR3: CAWSWALDTEAFF. CDR3 DNA: TGTGCCTGGAGTTGGGCCTTGGACACTGAAGCTTTCTTT.

The rearrangement uses TRBV2 and TRBJ1-5; the D is unclear. This CDR3 is built from 18 residues. The V end lost 4 bases, the J end lost 4 bases, and 23 bases lay between the germline ends. Germline lookup yields CDR1 SNHLY and CDR2 FYNNEI. CDR3 bases: TGTGCCAGCAGTGCAGTTGAACGTAGAACAGTGGGGAATCAGCCCCAGCATTTT. This sequence encodes CASSAVERRTVGNQPQHF.

The chain joins TRBV28 to TRBJ2-3; D is uncertain. Germline V gene data show CDR1 as MDHEN and CDR2 as SYDVKM. The CDR3 loop spans 11 amino acids. Trimming took 11 bases from V and 6 from J, leaving 12 bases between them. The CDR3, as DNA: TGTGCCGCGACCGGAGCGGATACGCAGTATTTT. As protein: CAATGADTQYF.

The V and J genes are TRBV29-1 and TRBJ2-7; D might be TRBD1 (6 bases). The V and J ends lost 7 bases and 3 bases respectively, with 13 bases between them. Germline V CDR1 and CDR2: SQVTM, ANQGSEA. The CDR3 has 12 residues. CDR3 nucleotide sequence: TGCAGCGCACGGACAGCCAACTACGAGCAGTACTTC. Its protein product is CSARTANYEQYF.